This T cell receptor (beta chain) is drawn from a study of a mutant IDH1 vaccine in newly diagnosed glioma. Measured with immunoSEQ multiplex PCR; TCRdb has only the in-frame clones, and not every one. The table has fewer than 70,000 clones, approximately 90% seen once. Turning to this clone: Its matching antigen is unknown.

Specified time point: week 5, during vaccination. In the vaccine, a single dose held 300 ug of the mutant IDH1 20-mer peptide, along with topical imiquimod. This receptor was identified in a woman aged 35 to 49 with glioma. Source: PBMCs, taken from a glioma patient whose treatment included an IDH1 peptide vaccine.

CDR3 residues: CASSLEGRHSYEQYF. The CDR3 DNA sequence: TGTGCCAGCAGTTTGGAAGGGCGTCACTCCTACGAGCAGTACTTC. The gene calls are TRBV27 and TRBJ2-7; no clear D. Trimming shortened V by 3 bases and J by 0 bases, and 12 bases separated the two germline ends. The CDR3 sequence is 15 residues long. Looked up from germline, CDR1 is MNHEY and CDR2 is SMNVEV (reference sequence).